Below, 31 T cell receptor beta chains from the same sample are listed, as sequenced in a study of Tregs in tolerant kidney transplant recipients. Sequencing was performed with immunoSEQ multiplex PCR; in TCRdb, only in-frame clones are kept and a portion is missing. The table shows some 90,000 clones, with about 92% occurring only once. Sequencing was performed on CD8+ T cells from blood. The receptors come from a human donor in good health.

This clone appeared once. The chain joins TRBV7-8 to TRBJ1-5, with unresolved D. The V gene's germline CDR1 is SGHVS and CDR2 FQNEAQ. The V gene lost 5 bases and the J gene lost 5 bases, with 10 bases spanning the gap. The CDR3 loop spans 13 amino acids. CDR3 sequence: CASSLGNYQPQHF. As DNA, the CDR3 is TGTGCCAGCAGCCTCGGGAATTATCAGCCCCAGCATTTT.

This clone was recorded a few times. The chain carries TRBV7-3 and TRBJ1-5; 7 positions agree with TRBD1. V lost 3 bases to trimming and J lost 7 bases; unmatched junction nucleotides: 6. In germline, CDR1 is SGHTA, CDR2 FQGTGA. CDR3 length equals 14 residues. The chain's CDR3 is CASSFTGADQPQHF. For the CDR3, the DNA is TGTGCCAGCAGCTTTACAGGGGCGGACCAGCCCCAGCATTTT.

V usage is TRBV7-9 and J usage is TRBJ2-7; D call uncertain. The germline CDR1 and CDR2 sequences are SEHNR and FQNEAQ (reference sequence). With 0 bases removed from V and 7 bases from J, the gap between germline ends came to 10 bases. The CDR3 length is 13 residues. The CDR3 DNA sequence: TGTGCCAGCAGCTTAGCGATTTGGGATGAGCAGTACTTC. Its protein is CASSLAIWDEQYF.

The chain is built from TRBV5-8 and TRBJ2-7; D is uncertain. This CDR3 contains 10 residues. V lost 1 base to trimming and J lost 4 bases, with 0 bases between them. From germline, CDR1 is SGHTS and CDR2 YDEGEE. CDR3 in amino acids: CASSLYEQYF. CDR3 coding DNA: TGTGCCAGCAGCTTGTACGAGCAGTACTTC.

The chain is built from TRBV29-1 and TRBJ2-3; 10 bases agree with TRBD2. The V gene end was trimmed by 5 bases and the J gene end by 2 bases; junction bases not matched to a gene: 4. Germline loops: CDR1 SQVTM, CDR2 ANQGSEA. The CDR3 sequence is 14 residues long. The CDR3 loop reads CSVSGTSDTDTQYF. The CDR3 DNA sequence: TGCAGCGTTTCAGGGACTAGCGACACAGATACGCAGTATTTT.

The table lists this clone with a few counts. The rearrangement uses TRBV19 and TRBJ1-2; no clear D gene. The CDR3 is made up of 11 amino acids. With 6 bases removed from V and 2 bases from J, the gap between germline ends came to 4 bases. The germline CDR1 and CDR2 sequences are LNHDA and SQIVND (reference sequence). CDR3 amino acids: CASSENYGYTF. The CDR3 DNA follows: TGTGCCAGTAGCGAGAACTATGGCTACACCTTC.

This sequence joins TRBV6-1 and TRBJ2-7; TRBD1 matches at 9 bases. The CDR3 runs to 15 residues. Germline V gene sequence: CDR1 MNHNS, CDR2 SASEGT. The V and J ends lost 3 bases and 2 bases, in that order; junction bases with no gene match: 5. The CDR3 sequence: CASSEETGGAYEQYF. For the CDR3, the DNA is TGTGCCAGCAGTGAGGAGACAGGGGGGGCCTACGAGCAGTACTTC.

V and J are TRBV9 and TRBJ1-1; D gene uncertain. Germline CDR1 and CDR2: SGDLS and YYNGEE. CDR3 length: 10 amino acids. Trimming took off 0 bases at V and 11 bases at J, with 5 bases between the two ends. CDR3 residues: CASSVEQAFF. The CDR3 DNA follows: TGTGCCAGCAGCGTAGAACAGGCTTTCTTT.

The chain links TRBV5-7 to TRBJ2-7, with TRBD2 as a possible D gene (5 bases). TRBV5-7 is noted as an ORF with a role that remains uncertain. This CDR3 region has 13 residues. Trimming took off 2 bases at V and 3 bases at J, with 9 bases between the two ends. The CDR3 DNA follows: TGTGCCAGCAGCTTTGACGGACTCTACGAGCAGTACTTC. Its translation is CASSFDGLYEQYF.

The chain links TRBV27 to TRBJ2-2; TRBD1 matches at 8 bases. Germline-derived CDR1 and CDR2 are MNHEY and SMNVEV (reference sequence). The junction had 1 base not matched to a gene; V was cut back by 6 bases and J by 1 base. The CDR3 is made up of 14 amino acids. In nucleotides, the CDR3 is TGTGCCAGCAGCACAGGGGGGAACACCGGGGAGCTGTTTTTT. Amino acids: CASSTGGNTGELFF.

The V call is TRBV7-9, the J call TRBJ1-2; possibly TRBD1 for D (6 bases). Germline V lookup: CDR1 SEHNR, CDR2 FQNEAQ (reference sequence). V was trimmed by 4 bases and J by 2 bases, leaving 14 bases between them. CDR3 size: 15 residues. Here the CDR3 reads CASSSAGEANYGYTF. The CDR3 DNA reads TGTGCCAGCAGCTCAGCAGGGGAGGCCAACTATGGCTACACCTTC.

The chain uses TRBV27 and TRBJ2-7; TRBD1 is a possible D gene (7 bases). This CDR3 has 14 residues. CDR1 is MNHEY, CDR2 SMNVEV, per germline (reference sequence). Trimming took off 5 bases at V and 5 bases at J, with 16 bases between the two ends. CDR3 loop: CASSRGTALDEQYF. The CDR3 DNA reads TGTGCCAGCAGTCGGGGGACAGCTCTAGACGAGCAGTACTTC.

This chain joins TRBV4-1 and TRBJ2-3; D is uncertain. CDR1 and CDR2 from the germline V gene are MGHRA and YSYEKL. V was pared by 7 bases and J by 5 bases, with 13 bases between. The CDR3 consists of 13 residues. The CDR3 spells CASISPGGDTQYF. DNA of the CDR3: TGCGCCAGCATCAGCCCCGGTGGAGATACGCAGTATTTT.

This clone was picked up one time. The chain links TRBV7-8 to TRBJ2-3; a weak D match, TRBD2 (5 bases). The CDR3 runs 15 residues. V lost 5 bases, J lost 6 bases, and 18 bases lay in between. Germline CDR1 is SGHVS and CDR2 is FQNEAQ. In nucleotides, the CDR3 is TGTGCCAGCAGCCCCCCCCGGACTGGATGGGATACGCAGTATTTT. This sequence encodes CASSPPRTGWDTQYF.

This chain joins TRBV29-1 and TRBJ1-1; the D is unclear. The V end lost 4 bases, the J end lost 8 bases, and 11 bases lay between the germline ends. Looked up from germline, CDR1 is SQVTM and CDR2 is ANQGSEA. The CDR3 consists of 11 residues. Here the CDR3 reads CSVVLVWEAFF. The CDR3 DNA reads TGCAGCGTTGTTTTGGTATGGGAAGCTTTCTTT.

The rearrangement joins TRBV10-2 to TRBJ2-1; D is unresolved. Germline CDR1 is WSHSY and CDR2 is SAAADI. CDR3 length: 12 residues. V was clipped by 4 bases and J by 4 bases, with 5 bases between them. In nucleotides, the CDR3 is TGCGCCAGCAGTGTAACTTACAATGAGCAGTTCTTC. Translated, it gives CASSVTYNEQFF.

The chain uses TRBV20-1 and TRBJ1-2; D is ambiguous. Deletions cut 6 bases from V and 3 bases from J, with 8 bases between. The CDR3 runs 11 residues. CDR1 and CDR2 from the germline V gene are DFQATT and SNEGSKA (reference sequence). CDR3 nucleotides: TGCAGTGCCCCTTCTGACTATGGCTACACCTTC. As protein: CSAPSDYGYTF.

The chain joins TRBV4-1 to TRBJ2-7, with D maybe TRBD1 (5 bases). Germline assignment: CDR1 MGHRA and CDR2 YSYEKL. The CDR3 extends over 15 amino acids. V was shortened by 5 bases and J by 4 bases, with 18 bases between the two germline ends. The CDR3 DNA is TGCGCCAGCAGCTCAGGGATCTCCCTAAATTACGAGCAGTACTTC. It codes for CASSSGISLNYEQYF.

This chain links TRBV5-5 with TRBJ2-5; 9 nucleotides match TRBD1. CDR1 and CDR2 from the germline V gene are SGHKS and YYEKEE (reference sequence). CDR3 size: 15 residues. J was trimmed by 4 bases and V by 3 bases; bases with no gene match: 7. As DNA, the CDR3 is TGTGCCAGCAGCTCCCCGGACAGGGGAGGAGAGACCCAGTACTTC. Translating gives CASSSPDRGGETQYF. Full variable domain (missing parts from reference TRBV5-5 and TRBJ2-5): DAGVTQSPTHLIKTRGQQVTLRCSPISGHKSVSWYQQVLGQGPQFIFQYYEKEERGRGNFPDRFSARQFPNYSSELNVNALLLGDSALYLCASSSPDRGGETQYFGPGTRLLVL.

This chain joins TRBV9 and TRBJ2-5; 8 nucleotides match TRBD1. Germline CDR1 reads SGDLS; CDR2 reads YYNGEE. Trimming cost V 2 bases and J 5 bases; bases outside gene matches: 5. CDR3 size: 14 residues. The CDR3 region is CASSVRDRWETQYF. CDR3 DNA sequence: TGTGCCAGCAGCGTCCGGGACAGGTGGGAGACCCAGTACTTC. Filled out from reference TRBV9 and TRBJ2-5, the complete variable domain reads DSGVTQTPKHLITATGQRVTLRCSPRSGDLSVYWYQQSLDQGLQFLIQYYNGEERAKGNILERFSAQQFPDLHSELNLSSLELGDSALYFCASSVRDRWETQYFGPGTRLLVL.

The V call is TRBV5-4, the J call TRBJ2-2; D not resolved. This CDR3 spans 14 amino acids. The V and J ends lost 2 bases and 5 bases respectively, with 10 bases between them. Germline V CDR1 and CDR2: SGHNT, YYREEE (reference sequence). The CDR3 loop reads CASSFLTGTGELFF. CDR3 bases: TGTGCCAGCAGCTTCCTGACCGGGACCGGGGAGCTGTTTTTT.

This chain joins TRBV19 and TRBJ1-6; D is unresolved. V shed 8 bases and J shed 0 bases, with 11 bases lying between them. In germline, CDR1 is LNHDA, CDR2 SQIVND (reference sequence). CDR3 length: 15 residues. CDR3 nucleotide sequence: TGTGCCAGTGAAGACCTGAGCTCCTATAATTCACCCCTCCACTTT. Protein sequence: CASEDLSSYNSPLHF.

This rearrangement joins TRBV27 to TRBJ2-7; TRBD1 matches at 8 bases. The CDR3 is 14 residues long. Germline CDR1 is MNHEY and CDR2 is SMNVEV (reference sequence). V was pared by 6 bases and J by 2 bases, with 6 bases of the junction left unmatched. CDR3 in amino acids: CASSPTGGTYEQYF. The CDR3, as DNA: TGTGCCAGCAGCCCCACAGGGGGAACCTACGAGCAGTACTTC.

This chain uses TRBV5-1 with TRBJ2-7; D may correspond to TRBD1 or TRBD2 (5 bases each). Germline CDR1 reads SGHRS; CDR2 reads YFSETQ. CDR3 size: 16 residues. Trimming removed 4 bases at V and 2 bases at J, with 19 bases between. For the CDR3, the DNA is TGCGCCAGCAGCCCCCTCGGGACGGAGTTAACCTACGAGCAGTACTTC. Translating it yields CASSPLGTELTYEQYF.

This sequence joins TRBV2 and TRBJ2-1; the D gene is possibly TRBD1 (6 bases). V shed 6 bases and J shed 2 bases, with 11 bases lying between them. This CDR3 has 14 residues. The germline CDR1 and CDR2 sequences are SNHLY and FYNNEI. This CDR3 is CASRQGSAYNEQFF. The DNA for the CDR3 is TGTGCCAGCAGGCAGGGGAGCGCCTACAATGAGCAGTTCTTC.

The chain recombines TRBV2 with TRBJ2-7; TRBD2 matches 8 bases. The V gene's germline CDR1 is SNHLY and CDR2 FYNNEI. V lost 1 base, J lost 4 bases, and 6 bases stayed unmatched. This CDR3 has 15 amino acids. The CDR3 DNA reads TGTGCCAGCAGTGAAGGAGGAGCGGGGGCTTACGAGCAGTACTTC. Residues: CASSEGGAGAYEQYF.

This chain connects TRBV6-5 to TRBJ2-7, with a possible D match to TRBD2 (5 bases). The CDR3 is 15 amino acids. The V and J ends lost 0 bases and 3 bases respectively, with 12 bases between them. CDR1 is MNHEY, CDR2 SVGAGI, per germline. The CDR3 reads CASSYSIPGLYEQYF. As DNA, the CDR3 is TGTGCCAGCAGTTACTCCATTCCCGGACTCTACGAGCAGTACTTC.

The rearrangement links TRBV7-9 to TRBJ2-1, with 7 nucleotides matching TRBD1. The CDR3 covers 15 residues. The J segment lost 5 bases and the V segment lost 0 bases, leaving 4 bases of the junction unmatched. Looked up from germline, CDR1 is SEHNR and CDR2 is FQNEAQ (reference sequence). The CDR3 reads CASSLAQGMHNEQFF. For the CDR3, the DNA is TGTGCCAGCAGCTTAGCACAGGGGATGCACAATGAGCAGTTCTTC.

The chain couples TRBV11-2 to TRBJ2-5; D unclear. Germline-derived CDR1 and CDR2 are SGHAT and FQNNGV. Trimming pared 3 bases from V and 3 bases from J, leaving 11 bases between. This CDR3 region has 14 residues. The CDR3 sequence: CASSFSGGKETQYF. The CDR3, as DNA: TGTGCCAGCAGCTTTTCAGGCGGTAAAGAGACCCAGTACTTC.

The chain combines TRBV4-1 with TRBJ2-1; 11 bases align to TRBD2. Losses at the gene ends were 0 bases for V and 2 bases for J; bases not matched to a gene: 9. CDR1 is MGHRA, CDR2 YSYEKL, per germline. The CDR3 spans 19 residues. In DNA, the CDR3 is TGCGCCAGCAGCCAAGATTGGACTAGCGGGCATTCCCCCTACAATGAGCAGTTCTTC. Protein sequence: CASSQDWTSGHSPYNEQFF.

This chain uses TRBV27 with TRBJ1-1; 7 bases line up with TRBD1. This CDR3 has 14 residues. V trimming: 6 bases; J trimming: 1 base; junction bases outside the gene matches: 5. The germline V gene encodes CDR1 MNHEY and CDR2 SMNVEV (reference sequence). The CDR3 region has the DNA TGTGCCAGCAGACAGGGGCGGGGGAACACTGAAGCTTTCTTT. It encodes CASRQGRGNTEAFF.